The 8 T cell receptor beta chains below were found in one sample sequenced in a study of blood T cell repertoires in COVID-19 (dated by TCRdb to between 2020 and 2021). The library was prepared using the immunoSEQ multiplex PCR assay. Sourced from immuneACCESS, this table was stored by TCRdb with only in-frame sequences that have V and J called. A share of the clones is absent; for the studies checked, an unresolved V gene accounts for under half, and the remainder has no known explanation. Across this sample there are over 250,000 clones, with 91% seen only once. The ten most abundant clones make up 2% to 3% of the sample. The sample taken for sequencing was peripheral blood. These receptors were obtained from a person aged 18-35 years with COVID-19, enrolled during active disease.

The chain links TRBV4-1 to TRBJ2-7, with 7 nucleotides matching TRBD2. The CDR3 is made up of 16 amino acids. The V segment lost 0 bases and the J segment 0 bases; nucleotides outside the gene matches: 5. CDR1 MGHRA and CDR2 YSYEKL come from the germline V gene. The CDR3 protein is CASSQEGRVDSYEQYF. CDR3 nucleotide sequence: TGCGCCAGCAGCCAAGAAGGGAGGGTTGACTCCTACGAGCAGTACTTC.

This sequence joins TRBV27 and TRBJ2-7; 8 bases fit TRBD2. V lost 8 bases and J lost 4; bases outside the gene matches: 7. Germline CDR1 and CDR2: MNHEY and SMNVEV (reference sequence). The CDR3 is 13 residues long. The CDR3 DNA reads TGTGCCAGCCGTCCCGGACTAGCTTACGAGCAGTACTTC. Encoded protein: CASRPGLAYEQYF.

This clone showed up just a few times. This chain joins TRBV4-3 and TRBJ2-1; 7 bases line up with TRBD2. V was pared by 1 base and J by 7 bases, with 7 bases of the junction left unmatched. This CDR3 contains 15 residues. From germline, CDR1 is LGHNA and CDR2 YSLEER. CDR3 sequence reads: CASSQAPGGRNEQFF. The CDR3 coding sequence is TGCGCCAGCAGCCAAGCCCCCGGGGGGAGGAATGAGCAGTTCTTC.

This chain joins TRBV4-3 and TRBJ1-6; D not resolved. Germline V lookup: CDR1 LGHNA, CDR2 YSLEER. The CDR3 extends over 14 amino acids. Trimming took off 0 bases at V and 10 bases at J, with 10 bases between the two ends. CDR3 coding DNA: TGCGCCAGCAGCCAAGATTCGGGGAGCTCACCCCTCCACTTT. It is translated as CASSQDSGSSPLHF.

The chain recombines TRBV28 with TRBJ2-1; 13 bases match TRBD2. CDR1 is MDHEN and CDR2 is SYDVKM in the germline V gene. The CDR3 spans 17 residues. With V trimmed by 5 bases and J by 0 bases, 4 bases remained unmatched. CDR3 bases: TGTGCCAGCAGTGGTCGGACTAGCGGGAGCTCCTACAATGAGCAGTTCTTC. Protein: CASSGRTSGSSYNEQFF. Full variable domain (rest looked up from reference TRBV28 and TRBJ2-1): DVKVTQSSRYLVKRTGEKVFLECVQDMDHENMFWYRQDPGLGLRLIYFSYDVKMKEKGDIPEGYSVSREKKERFSLILESASTNQTSMYLCASSGRTSGSSYNEQFFGPGTRLTVL.

V usage is TRBV14 and J usage is TRBJ2-2, with TRBD2 matching over 9 bases. V dropped 0 bases and J dropped 6; count of bases not matched to a gene: 8. Per the germline V gene, CDR1 is SGHDN and CDR2 is FVKESK. The CDR3 totals 17 residues. CDR3 loop: CASSQEKWVAGAGELFF. The CDR3, as DNA: TGTGCCAGCAGCCAAGAAAAATGGGTAGCGGGAGCCGGGGAGCTGTTTTTT.

V gene TRBV7-9 combines with J gene TRBJ2-3, with 7 nucleotides matching TRBD2. The CDR3 is made up of 14 amino acids. The ends lost 1 base at V and 8 bases at J; junction bases unmatched: 6. Germline V lookup: CDR1 SEHNR, CDR2 FQNEAQ (reference sequence). CDR3 region: CASSLVAGERTQYF. The CDR3 DNA sequence: TGTGCCAGCAGCTTAGTGGCGGGAGAGCGTACGCAGTATTTT.

This chain connects TRBV7-9 to TRBJ2-7; D is perhaps TRBD1 (5 bases). The V end lost 2 bases, the J end lost 2 bases, and 10 bases lay between the germline ends. Germline V CDR1 and CDR2: SEHNR, FQNEAQ (reference sequence). The CDR3 totals 14 residues. In DNA, the CDR3 is TGTGCCAGCAGCTTACCCAGGGCACCCTACGAGCAGTACTTC. It yields the protein CASSLPRAPYEQYF.